These 20 T cell receptor beta chains were all obtained from the same sample, sequenced in a study of regulatory T cells in long-lasting Graves disease. With iRepertoire HTBI primers and Arm-PCR of CDR3 regions, TCR beta libraries were built. Via MiXCR, TCRdb re-called the multiplex PCR reads, giving one row per CDR3 protein. The repertoire has around 340,000 distinct CDR3 sequences, around a fifth of them found once; the top ten carry less than 35%. Time point: persistent/refractory GD, antithyroid drugs over 5 years with positive TRAb. From RNA extracted from PBMCs, the TCR library was made. The specimen comprised peripheral blood mononuclear cells (PBMCs), sampled when the disease was refractory, from a patient treated with antithyroid drugs. All receptors come from a female donor with Graves disease.

This rearrangement joins TRBV6-1 to TRBJ1-5; perhaps TRBD1 as D (6 bases). The ends were cut back, 6 bases at V and 9 bases at J, with 21 bases in the middle. Germline-derived CDR1 and CDR2 are MNHNS and SASEGT. This CDR3 has 15 amino acids. The CDR3 sequence: CASSPGRGRQGPQHF. As DNA, the CDR3 is TGTGCCAGCAGCCCGGGGCGGGGGCGTCAAGGGCCCCAGCATTTT.

This clonotype has a count of ten or more. The chain couples TRBV2 to TRBJ2-5; the match to TRBD2 covers 8 bases. The CDR3 is made up of 13 amino acids. CDR1 is SNHLY, CDR2 FYNNEI, per germline. Unmatched junction bases numbered 7, after V lost 8 bases and J lost 5 bases. CDR3 loop: CASREGSWETQYF. CDR3 nucleotide sequence: TGTGCCAGCCGGGAGGGATCTTGGGAGACCCAGTACTTC.

This clonotype appeared many times. The rearrangement links TRBV9 to TRBJ1-4; tentatively, D is TRBD1 (5 bases). The CDR3 length is 14 residues. V lost 0 bases and J lost 7, with 10 bases in between. Germline CDR1 and CDR2: SGDLS and YYNGEE. CDR3 bases: TGTGCCAGCAGCGTAGGGGGCCGTGGTGAAAAACTGTTTTTT. It is translated as CASSVGGRGEKLFF.

There are many counts of this clonotype. The gene calls are TRBV28 and TRBJ1-6; D gene ambiguous. The V end lost 5 bases, the J end lost 10 bases, and 9 bases lay between the germline ends. This CDR3 contains 12 residues. Looked up from germline, CDR1 is MDHEN and CDR2 is SYDVKM. Written as DNA, the CDR3 is TGTGCCAGCAGTCTCCCCCGGTCACCCCTCCACTTT. Amino acids: CASSLPRSPLHF.

This clonotype was seen repeatedly, ten times or more. The chain has TRBV7-3 and TRBJ2-7; 9 bases are shared with TRBD1. CDR3 length: 15 residues. The J segment lost 3 bases and the V segment lost 5 bases, leaving 8 bases of the junction unmatched. Germline V gene lookup returns CDR1 SGHTA and CDR2 FQGTGA. DNA for the CDR3: TGTGCCAGCAGCCCCCAACAGGGGGCGGGCTACGAGCAGTACTTC. Protein product: CASSPQQGAGYEQYF.

The rearrangement joins TRBV12-3 or TRBV12-4 to TRBJ2-2; tentatively, D is TRBD2 (6 bases). The CDR3 length is 16 residues. V lost 6 bases and J 1 base, leaving 15 bases between the germline ends. The DNA of the CDR3 is TGTGCCAGCAGACCCCCCGGCGGGATGAACACCGGGGAGCTGTTTTTT. Translation: CASRPPGGMNTGELFF.

This clonotype has just a few counts. This chain connects TRBV11-2 to TRBJ2-1; D perhaps matches TRBD1 (5 bases). Per the germline V gene, CDR1 is SGHAT and CDR2 is FQNNGV. The CDR3 is 14 residues long. The V gene lost 6 bases and the J gene lost 7 bases, with 16 bases spanning the gap. The CDR3 is CASSSPRRANEQFF. The CDR3 DNA reads as TGTGCCAGCAGTTCTCCCCGCAGGGCTAATGAGCAGTTCTTC.

This clonotype has a count of ten or more. The rearrangement links TRBV11-1 to TRBJ1-4; maybe TRBD1 (5 bases). V shed 8 bases and J shed 6 bases, with 7 bases lying between them. Germline CDR1 is SGHAT and CDR2 is FQDESV (reference sequence). The CDR3 covers 11 residues. For the CDR3, the DNA is TGTGCCAGCGGGGGAGATGAAAAACTGTTTTTT. Protein product: CASGGDEKLFF.

This clonotype occurred many times. V and J are TRBV20-1 and TRBJ2-5; D is unclear. V lost 0 bases to trimming and J lost 6 bases, with 8 bases between them. The CDR3 is 12 amino acids. CDR1 and CDR2 (germline): DFQATT, SNEGSKA (reference sequence). The CDR3 protein is CSARDGSKTQYF. The CDR3 nucleotides read TGCAGTGCTAGAGATGGGTCTAAGACCCAGTACTTC.

This clonotype was observed many times. The chain has TRBV6-1 and TRBJ2-7; possibly TRBD1 or TRBD2 for D (5 bases each). The CDR3 sequence is 14 residues long. CDR1 and CDR2 (germline): MNHNS, SASEGT. V was pared by 4 bases and J by 3 bases, with 13 bases between. CDR3 in amino acids: CASSGLRDGYEQYF. In DNA form, the CDR3 reads TGTGCCAGCAGTGGCCTCCGGGACGGCTACGAGCAGTACTTC.

At least ten counts were recorded for this clonotype. V is TRBV6-1 and J is TRBJ1-5; 8 positions agree with TRBD1. Germline CDR1 reads MNHNS; CDR2 reads SASEGT. The length of the CDR3 is 18 residues. Trimming removed 1 base from V and 1 base from J; junction bases left unmatched: 9. The CDR3 region has the DNA TGTGCCAGCAGTGAAGTTCCGGACAGGGCGTGGAGCAATCAGCCCCAGCATTTT. It yields the protein CASSEVPDRAWSNQPQHF.

The sample holds many counts of this clonotype. The chain joins TRBV27 to TRBJ2-7; perhaps D is TRBD1 or TRBD2 (6 bases each). The CDR3 totals 17 residues. The germline V gene has CDR1 MNHEY and CDR2 SMNVEV (reference sequence). V lost 6 bases to trimming and J lost 0 bases, with 21 bases between them. The CDR3 loop reads CASRSIGGADSSYEQYF. DNA for the CDR3: TGTGCCAGCAGATCCATTGGAGGGGCGGACAGCTCCTACGAGCAGTACTTC.

This clonotype was seen at least ten times. V and J are TRBV29-1 and TRBJ1-2; TRBD1 aligns across 7 bases. The CDR3 is made up of 12 amino acids. CDR1 is SQVTM, CDR2 ANQGSEA, per germline. Trimming at V came to 4 bases and at J to 2 bases, leaving 1 base not matched to a gene. CDR3 loop: CSVAGGNYGYTF. In DNA form, the CDR3 reads TGCAGCGTTGCAGGGGGGAACTATGGCTACACCTTC.

This clonotype was recorded many times. The J gene is TRBJ2-7, the V gene TRBV6-5; no clear D. Germline V gene sequence: CDR1 MNHEY, CDR2 SVGAGI. This CDR3 has 14 residues. The V end was cut by 2 bases, the J end by 6 bases, with 14 bases between. The CDR3: CASSYRQIGGEQYF. The CDR3 coding sequence is TGTGCCAGCAGTTACAGGCAGATCGGTGGCGAGCAGTACTTC.

The table lists this clonotype with a few counts. CDR3 loop: CASSPYPGGANYGYTF. The CDR3 DNA reads TGTGCCAGCAGCCCTTACCCCGGAGGGGCTAACTATGGCTACACCTTC. The chain combines TRBV28 with TRBJ1-2; a possible D gene is TRBD1 (5 bases). Trimming left V 6 bases short and J 0 bases short, with 17 bases between. Germline V gene sequence: CDR1 MDHEN, CDR2 SYDVKM. The CDR3 runs 16 residues.

This clonotype was observed a handful of times. This chain connects TRBV5-1 to TRBJ1-1; a possible D gene is TRBD1 (6 bases). CDR1 is SGHRS, CDR2 YFSETQ, per germline. Trimming shortened V by 4 bases and J by 2 bases, and 15 bases separated the two germline ends. The CDR3 runs 15 residues. CDR3 nucleotides: TGCGCCAGCAGCCACCGAAGGGGGGCTAACACTGAAGCTTTCTTT. Its translation is CASSHRRGANTEAFF.

This clonotype was seen repeatedly, ten times or more. The rearrangement uses TRBV2 and TRBJ1-6; a possible D gene is TRBD1 (6 bases). Germline-derived CDR1 and CDR2 are SNHLY and FYNNEI. This CDR3 comprises 17 residues. V was shortened by 1 base and J by 5 bases, with 15 bases between the two germline ends. CDR3 nucleotide sequence: TGTGCCAGCAGTGAAGTCGACAGGACGCTGGATAATTCACCCCTCCACTTT. Translated: CASSEVDRTLDNSPLHF.

This clonotype was detected a few times. The J gene is TRBJ2-7, the V gene TRBV5-1; 11 nucleotides align to TRBD2. The CDR3 is 15 amino acids. V lost 4 bases, J lost 4 bases, and 7 bases stayed unmatched. CDR1 and CDR2 from the germline V gene are SGHRS and YFSETQ. CDR3 region: CASSRLLAGVYEQYF. The DNA for the CDR3 is TGCGCCAGCAGCCGACTACTAGCGGGAGTTTACGAGCAGTACTTC.

This clonotype came up many times. CDR3 nucleotides: TGTGCCAGCAGCCCGGCCCGAGGGCATGAAAAACTGTTTTTT. Translated, it gives CASSPARGHEKLFF. V gene TRBV28 combines with J gene TRBJ1-4; D gene uncertain. From germline, CDR1 is MDHEN and CDR2 SYDVKM. This CDR3 comprises 14 residues. V dropped 6 bases and J dropped 6 bases, with 14 bases sitting between them.

This clonotype occurred a few times. The gene calls are TRBV30 and TRBJ1-1, with D possibly TRBD1 on 5 matching bases. Per the germline V gene, CDR1 is GTSNPN and CDR2 is SVGIG (reference sequence). CDR3 length: 13 residues. The germline V and J ends were trimmed by 1 base and 7 bases, with 13 bases remaining between them. The CDR3 reads CAWSGGVGGEAFF. In DNA form, the CDR3 reads TGTGCCTGGAGTGGGGGGGTCGGGGGTGAAGCTTTCTTT. Complete variable domain (other parts from reference TRBV30 and TRBJ1-1): SQTIHQWPATLVQPVGSPLSLECTVEGTSNPNLYWYRQAAGRGLQLLFYSVGIGQISSEVPQNLSASRPQDRQFILSSKKLLLSDSGFYLCAWSGGVGGEAFFGQGTRLTVV.